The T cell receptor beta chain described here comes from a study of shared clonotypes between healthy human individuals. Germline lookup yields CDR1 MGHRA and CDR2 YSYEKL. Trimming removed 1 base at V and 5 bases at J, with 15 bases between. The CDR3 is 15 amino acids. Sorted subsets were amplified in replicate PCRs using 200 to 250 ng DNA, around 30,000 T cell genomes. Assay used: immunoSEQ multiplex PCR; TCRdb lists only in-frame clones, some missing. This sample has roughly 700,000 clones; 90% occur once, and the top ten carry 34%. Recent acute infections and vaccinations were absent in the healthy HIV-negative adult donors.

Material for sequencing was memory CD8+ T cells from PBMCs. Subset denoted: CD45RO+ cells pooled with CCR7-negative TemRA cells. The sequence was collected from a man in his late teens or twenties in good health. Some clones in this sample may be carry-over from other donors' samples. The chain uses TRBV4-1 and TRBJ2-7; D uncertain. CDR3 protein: CASSQVGPKVNEQYF. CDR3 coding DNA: TGCGCCAGCAGCCAAGTCGGGCCGAAGGTCAACGAGCAGTACTTC.